This is a list of T cell receptor beta chains from one sample in a study of blood T cell repertoires in COVID-19. Method: immunoSEQ multiplex PCR; TCRdb's copy keeps in-frame clones and lacks some. The sample holds roughly 180,000 clones, around 83% seen once. Sequencing used peripheral blood. The receptors stem from a woman aged 45-59 years with COVID-19, enrolled during active disease. CDR3s leave out the opening cysteine and the closing phenylalanine or tryptophan. The order of the fields is V gene, J gene, CDR3 protein.

TRBV5-6,TRBJ2-1,ASSASGGGYNEQF
TRBV15,TRBJ1-1,ATSRHSLDRFLMNTEAF
TRBV11-3,TRBJ1-1,ASSLDPGQGTEAF
TRBV23-1,TRBJ2-1,ASSQFPGGRRYNEQF
TRBV27,TRBJ2-4,ASSFDGRAKNIQY
TRBV30,TRBJ2-7,AWSRDRGSYEQY
TRBV7-2,TRBJ2-7,ASSRQGAYEQY
TRBV7-2,TRBJ2-3,ASSFRQSTDTQY
TRBV9,TRBJ2-7,ASSVSSGDSYEQY
TRBV4-3,TRBJ2-7,ATKREALDYEQY
TRBV5-5,TRBJ1-2,ASSPQGGYGYT
TRBV20-1,TRBJ2-5,SASSGQGRETQY
TRBV6-5,TRBJ2-3,ASSPGGTDTQY
TRBV10-3,TRBJ1-6,AIRGQGIVPLH
TRBV6-5,TRBJ1-5,ASSFGTGRQPQH
TRBV5-1,TRBJ2-1,ASSLAGMYEQF
TRBV4-1,TRBJ2-7,ASSQGGGGPYEQY
TRBV12-3/TRBV12-4,TRBJ2-1,ASSSRGHEQF
TRBV29-1,TRBJ1-1,SVDRRVSNTEAF
TRBV28,TRBJ2-7,ASSFPQGTGGAYEQY
TRBV28,TRBJ1-6,ASSFPGTDFHSPLH
TRBV5-1,TRBJ2-7,ASSLAGGDRWDEQY
TRBV5-5,TRBJ2-7,ASSLGVRVVFHEQY
TRBV4-1,TRBJ2-1,ASSHDGDRNNEQF
TRBV9,TRBJ1-5,ASSPGGPGQPQH
TRBV27,TRBJ2-1,ASSLGANNEQF
TRBV6-6,TRBJ1-2,ASSYSGTANYGYT
TRBV19,TRBJ2-3,ASSARLAGVFDTQY
TRBV18,TRBJ2-2,ASSLSKGRRGLLGELF
TRBV28,TRBJ1-2,ASSGSGGDGYT
TRBV3-1/TRBV3-2,TRBJ1-2,ASSRGQVGYT
TRBV10-3,TRBJ2-3,AISGAPGQGSSDTQY
TRBV18,TRBJ2-2,ASSPEQVNTGELF
TRBV28,TRBJ1-4,ASTDRDEKLF
TRBV30,TRBJ2-1,AWGSGQGGGNEQF
TRBV4-2,TRBJ2-7,ASSQNSGASSSYEQY
TRBV11-2,TRBJ2-3,ASSPSIAGGQDTQY
TRBV7-6,TRBJ1-6,ASSLDGQGNSPLH
TRBV27,TRBJ1-1,ASSFRAGLSLNTEAF
TRBV11-2,TRBJ2-3,ASSLDGPLTDTQY
TRBV4-1,TRBJ1-1,ASSQDTDRANTEAF
TRBV9,TRBJ1-6,ASSVTQGHDSPLH
TRBV5-1,TRBJ2-5,ASSSGQEETQY
TRBV4-2,TRBJ2-2,ASSQDLGGTGELF
TRBV28,TRBJ1-2,ASSIPVTGQGQGGYT
TRBV9,TRBJ2-3,ASSARQTNTDTQY
TRBV3-1/TRBV3-2,TRBJ1-2,ASSQGGDSYGYT
TRBV5-1,TRBJ1-2,ASSIGRGSRGSDYGYT
TRBV7-8,TRBJ1-5,ASSLGAGRNQPQH
TRBV2,TRBJ2-7,ASSEGRVGTYEQY
TRBV20-1,TRBJ1-1,SASPGGSSAF
TRBV2,TRBJ1-2,ASSEWEGWGYT
TRBV19,TRBJ2-3,ASSIEGRGTDTQY